This T cell receptor (beta chain) emerged from a study of cytomegalovirus exposure and HLA in healthy donors. CDR1 and CDR2 from the germline V gene are MNHEY and SVGAGI. The CDR3 has 13 amino acids. V shed 8 bases and J 5 bases; nucleotides not matched to a gene: 4. Profiled with immunoSEQ multiplex PCR; TCRdb holds only in-frame clones, not every one. The sample holds approximately 150,000 clones, about 89% seen once. The sequence was collected from a woman aged 18-29 years in good health and CMV-seropositive. Sequences were obtained from PBMCs. The genes are TRBV6-5 and TRBJ1-3; 9 bases map to TRBD1. CDR3 nucleotides: TGTGCCAGCCTGGACAGGGGAAGAAACACCATATATTTT. This sequence encodes CASLDRGRNTIYF.